This T cell receptor (beta chain) was found in a study of cytomegalovirus exposure and HLA in healthy donors. Concerning this clone: The antigen is undetermined.

Findings and limits, study-wide: Both high specificity and high sensitivity reportedly marked the classifier's diagnosis of cytomegalovirus status. The study labeled 164 TCR beta chains cytomegalovirus-associated. Testing in vitro showed a few CMV-associated chains specific for CMV antigens.

Generated by immunoSEQ multiplex PCR, the TCRdb table keeps only in-frame clones and is missing some. The data show about 110,000 clones, roughly nine tenths seen once. The donors were members of the roughly 130-subject validation cohort (separate from the approximately 670-subject first cohort). The source material was PBMCs. The receptor was isolated from a young woman in good health and CMV-seronegative.

CDR3 in DNA: TGTGCCAGCATCGCTCTCGGGGTTCCGGGCTCCTACAATGAGCAGTTCTTC. Encoded protein: CASIALGVPGSYNEQFF. The chain links TRBV27 to TRBJ2-1; a possible D gene is TRBD2 (5 bases). V lost 7 bases to trimming and J lost 0 bases, with 19 bases between them. Germline loops: CDR1 MNHEY, CDR2 SMNVEV (reference sequence). The CDR3 is 17 amino acids.